These T cell receptor beta chains were read from a single sample in a study of Graves' ophthalmopathy and Graves' hyperthyroidism. Each CDR3 protein gets one entry after TCRdb re-called the multiplex PCR reads with MiXCR. Of about 400,000 distinct CDR3 sequences listed, around 20% are singletons. The sequencing sample was made of peripheral blood. The receptors were sampled from a woman in her late teens or twenties with Graves' ophthalmopathy. Both conserved end residues are part of each CDR3. A D gene is named only where the DNA matches it firmly. The size of a clone is reported for some rows only, either as once, few or many, or as a class for expanded clones.

>many|TRBV6-5|TRBD1|TRBJ1-1
CASTLRGRGTEAFF
TGTGCCAGCACCCTAAGGGGGCGGGGGACTGAAGCTTTCTTT
>many|TRBV7-3|TRBD1|TRBJ2-7
CASSLTGQGGEQYF
TGTGCCAGCAGCTTAACGGGACAGGGAGGCGAGCAGTACTTC
>few|TRBV13|TRBD1|TRBJ1-2
CASSLEGEGTGNFYGYTF
TGTGCCAGCAGCTTGGAGGGTGAGGGGACAGGGAATTTCTATGGCTACACCTTC
>-|TRBV12-3/TRBV12-4|-|TRBJ1-6
CASSLFPLGPNSPLHF
TGTGCCAGCAGTTTATTCCCTCTGGGCCCAAATTCACCCCTCCACTTT
>many|TRBV28|-|TRBJ2-7
CASSFIRDSSYEQYF
TGTGCCAGCAGTTTTATCCGGGACTCGTCCTACGAGCAGTACTTC
>-|TRBV6-5|-|TRBJ2-2
CASSYTRALQGAGELFF
TGTGCCAGCAGTTACACACGCGCGCTACAGGGCGCGGGGGAGCTGTTTTTT
>-|TRBV6-2/TRBV6-3|-|TRBJ1-1
CASRVTTIGTTGAFF
TGTGCCAGCAGAGTAACCACTATTGGGACCACTGGAGCTTTCTTT
>-|TRBV11-2|-|TRBJ1-3
CASSLFLGLVSGNTIYF
TGTGCCAGCAGCTTATTCTTGGGTCTAGTCTCTGGAAACACCATATATTTT
>many|TRBV12-3/TRBV12-4|TRBD1|TRBJ2-2
CASRRPGTGSTGELFF
TGTGCCAGCAGACGCCCCGGGACAGGGTCAACCGGGGAGCTGTTTTTT
>many|TRBV4-2|TRBD1|TRBJ1-2
CASSHGQGAGYTF
TGTGCCAGCAGCCACGGACAGGGGGCTGGCTACACCTTC
>many|TRBV28|TRBD2|TRBJ2-4
CASSWIREGNIQYF
TGTGCCAGCAGTTGGATAAGGGAGGGAAACATTCAGTACTTC
>many|TRBV11-2|TRBD1|TRBJ1-6
CASRISGGQPGASPLHF
TGTGCCAGCAGGATCTCAGGGGGGCAACCCGGGGCCTCACCCCTCCACTTT
>-|TRBV27|-|TRBJ1-1
CASNRGRAAFF
TGTGCCAGCAACCGCGGCAGGGCTGCTTTCTTT
>many|TRBV11-2|TRBD1|TRBJ2-7
CASSLDQGAMWEQYF
TGTGCCAGCAGCTTAGATCAGGGGGCGATGTGGGAGCAGTACTTC
>many|TRBV29-1|TRBD1|TRBJ1-2
CSVAGQGANYGYTF
TGCAGCGTTGCGGGACAGGGGGCTAACTATGGCTACACCTTC
>many|TRBV6-2/TRBV6-3|-|TRBJ2-7
CASSFGLDYYEQYF
TGTGCCAGCAGTTTCGGGCTGGACTACTACGAGCAGTACTTC
>many|TRBV7-2|-|TRBJ2-3
CASRTGWGTDTQYF
TGTGCCAGCAGGACAGGTTGGGGCACAGATACGCAGTATTTT
>many|TRBV4-2|-|TRBJ1-1
CASSQDCTRPEAFF
TGTGCCAGCAGCCAAGATTGCACCCGTCCAGAAGCTTTCTTT
>many|TRBV20-1|TRBD2|TRBJ2-7
CSASAAGLSAYEQYF
TGCAGTGCTTCAGCGGCGGGACTATCCGCCTACGAGCAGTACTTC
>-|TRBV6-1|-|TRBJ1-3
CASSVVEGSGNTIYF
TGTGCCAGCAGCGTGGTAGAGGGGTCTGGAAACACCATATATTTT
>many|TRBV30|-|TRBJ1-1
CAWGGAMNTEAFF
TGTGCCTGGGGGGGGGCTATGAACACTGAAGCTTTCTTT
>many|TRBV11-1|TRBD2|TRBJ2-2
CASPPGLAGGNTGELFF
TGTGCCAGCCCTCCAGGACTAGCGGGGGGTAACACCGGGGAGCTGTTTTTT
>many|TRBV6-1|-|TRBJ1-6
CASSDREHSPLHF
TGTGCCAGCAGTGACAGGGAGCATTCACCCCTCCACTTT
>many|TRBV6-1|-|TRBJ2-4
CASSEGQEERNIQYF
TGTGCCAGCAGTGAAGGTCAGGAGGAACGAAACATTCAGTACTTC
>many|TRBV6-5|-|TRBJ2-5
CASSYSETGETQYF
TGTGCCAGCAGTTACTCCGAGACTGGGGAGACCCAGTACTTC
>many|TRBV4-3|TRBD1|TRBJ1-1
CASSHQDRAFGAFF
TGCGCCAGCAGCCACCAGGACAGGGCGTTCGGGGCTTTCTTT
>-|TRBV18|-|TRBJ1-1
CASSPQTGVGTEAFF
TGTGCCAGCTCACCACAAACAGGCGTAGGCACTGAAGCTTTCTTT
>many|TRBV7-2|-|TRBJ1-5
CASSLAGGNQPQHF
TGTGCCAGCAGCTTAGCAGGGGGCAATCAGCCCCAGCATTTT
>many|TRBV6-5|-|TRBJ2-7
CTSSNTRAYEQYF
TGTACCAGCAGTAACACTAGAGCCTACGAGCAGTACTTC
>-|TRBV12-3/TRBV12-4|-|TRBJ1-1
CASSLLPGLNTEAFF
TGTGCCAGCAGTTTACTACCAGGACTGAACACTGAAGCTTTCTTT
>many|TRBV12-3/TRBV12-4|-|TRBJ1-1
CASSPLRGNTEAFF
TGTGCCAGCAGTCCATTACGGGGGAACACTGAAGCTTTCTTT
>many|TRBV19|TRBD2|TRBJ2-2
CASRSGGTGELFF
TGTGCCAGCCGATCCGGGGGGACCGGGGAGCTGTTTTTT
>-|TRBV28|-|TRBJ2-7
CASTKTYEQYF
TGTGCCAGCACGAAAACCTACGAGCAGTACTTC
>many|TRBV4-1|-|TRBJ2-5
CASSQSPLGQETQYF
TGCGCCAGCAGCCAATCCCCTCTCGGCCAAGAGACCCAGTACTTC
>many|TRBV27|-|TRBJ1-6
CASSLATGSYNSPLHF
TGTGCCAGCAGTTTAGCGACAGGCTCCTATAATTCACCCCTCCACTTT
>many|TRBV12-3/TRBV12-4|TRBD1|TRBJ1-1
CAITPDRAMNTEAFF
TGTGCCATCACTCCAGACAGGGCTATGAACACTGAAGCTTTCTTT
>-|TRBV6-1|TRBD2|TRBJ2-5
CASSPSGSITPQETQYF
TGTGCCAGCAGCCCTAGCGGGAGTATCACCCCGCAAGAGACCCAGTACTTC
>many|TRBV19|-|TRBJ1-6
CASSILAGANSPLHF
TGTGCCAGTAGTATTCTAGCGGGGGCAAATTCACCCCTCCACTTT
>many|TRBV27|-|TRBJ1-6
CASRGRSHEGLLGSPLHF
TGTGCCAGCAGGGGTCGCAGCCACGAGGGACTTCTTGGTTCACCCCTCCACTTT
>many|TRBV6-2/TRBV6-3|TRBD1|TRBJ1-5
CASWDRTYQPQHF
TGTGCCAGCTGGGACAGGACCTATCAGCCCCAGCATTTT